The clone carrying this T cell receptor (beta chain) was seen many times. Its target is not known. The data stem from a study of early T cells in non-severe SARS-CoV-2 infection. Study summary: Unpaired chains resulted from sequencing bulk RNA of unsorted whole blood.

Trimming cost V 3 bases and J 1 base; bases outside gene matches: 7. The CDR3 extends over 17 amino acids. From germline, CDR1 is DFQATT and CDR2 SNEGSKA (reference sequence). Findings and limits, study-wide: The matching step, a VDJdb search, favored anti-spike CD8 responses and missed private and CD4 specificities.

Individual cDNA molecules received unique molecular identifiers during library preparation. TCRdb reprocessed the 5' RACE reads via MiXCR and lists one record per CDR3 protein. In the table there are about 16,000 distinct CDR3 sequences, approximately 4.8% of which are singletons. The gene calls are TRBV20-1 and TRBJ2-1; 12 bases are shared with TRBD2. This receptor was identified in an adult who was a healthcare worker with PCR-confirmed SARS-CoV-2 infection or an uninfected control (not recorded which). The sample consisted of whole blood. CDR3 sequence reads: CSASPLAGGESYNEQFF. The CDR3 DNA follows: TGCAGTGCTAGTCCCCTAGCGGGAGGGGAATCCTACAATGAGCAGTTCTTC.